Listed below are T cell receptor beta chains from one sample, sequenced in a study of T cell changes during pregnancy in multiple sclerosis. Profiling relied on immunoSEQ multiplex PCR, and the TCRdb table lists in-frame clones only, not all of them. Of 35,000 to 45,000 clones detected, about 89% appear once; the ten largest clones hold 0.55% to 0.6%. The starting material was CD4+ T cells from peripheral blood mononuclear cells, obtained in the first trimester of pregnancy. These receptors were collected from a female donor with multiple sclerosis, enrolled in a pregnancy study. Both conserved end residues are part of each CDR3. A D gene is named only where the DNA matches it firmly. Clone size is stated in some rows and not others, as once, few, many or a class when expanded.

v_call,d_call,clone_size,j_call,cdr3_nt,cdr3_aa
TRBV28,TRBD1,-,TRBJ1-5,TGTGCCAGCAGTGACAGGGGAAATCAGCCCCAGCATTTT,CASSDRGNQPQHF
TRBV2,TRBD1,-,TRBJ2-7,TGTGCCAGCACCCTACGAGACAGGGGCTTAGGGGAGCAGTACTTC,CASTLRDRGLGEQYF
TRBV18,TRBD1,-,TRBJ2-3,TGTGCCAGCTCACCTGGACAGGGGGCGGATACGCAGTATTTT,CASSPGQGADTQYF
TRBV30,-,-,TRBJ1-1,TGTGCCTGGGGGAGGGGGGGTGAAGCTTTCTTT,CAWGRGGEAFF
TRBV30,-,few,TRBJ1-1,TGTGCCTGGGACCCAGGGGACGGAGGAGCTTTCTTT,CAWDPGDGGAFF
TRBV4-3,TRBD2,-,TRBJ2-5,TGCGCCAGCAGCCAAGATCTGGGGCTAGCGGGAGCGCTCCGATCCTTTCAAGAGACCCAGTACTTC,CASSQDLGLAGALRSFQETQYF
TRBV25-1,TRBD1,-,TRBJ2-7,TGTGCCAGCAGTGGGACAGGGGTCTCCTACGAGCAGTACTTC,CASSGTGVSYEQYF
TRBV4-3,-,few,TRBJ1-2,TGCGCCAGCAGCCAAGACGCGGGGGGCAATGGCTACACCTTC,CASSQDAGGNGYTF
TRBV4-1,-,-,TRBJ1-2,TGCGCCAGCAGCCAAGCTAATACCAACTATGGCTACACCTTC,CASSQANTNYGYTF
TRBV7-9,-,-,TRBJ2-7,TGTGCCAGCAGTCCCCAGGCGAGCTCCTACGAGCAGTACTTC,CASSPQASSYEQYF
TRBV27,-,-,TRBJ2-2,TGTGCCAGCAGAGGTCAGGTGAACACCGGGGAGCTGTTTTTT,CASRGQVNTGELFF
TRBV7-9,TRBD1,-,TRBJ1-2,TGTGCCAGCAGCTCCCGACAGGGGAGGGACTATGGCTACACCTTC,CASSSRQGRDYGYTF
TRBV28,TRBD1,once,TRBJ1-1,TGTGCCAGCAGTTTAGCCAGGGGGATATTAAGGACTGAAGCTTTCTTT,CASSLARGILRTEAFF
TRBV5-4,-,-,TRBJ1-2,TGTGCCAGCAGCCTTACCCCAGGCACCCGTCCGAATAACTATGGCTACACCTTC,CASSLTPGTRPNNYGYTF
TRBV7-2,-,-,TRBJ1-3,TGTGCCAGCAGCTTACAGGGGAACACCATATATTTT,CASSLQGNTIYF
TRBV19,TRBD1,-,TRBJ1-2,TGTGCCACCAGTCCCCGGGACAGATCTAACTATGGCTACACCTTC,CATSPRDRSNYGYTF
TRBV7-2,TRBD2,-,TRBJ2-2,TGTGCCAGCAGCAACACCGGGACTAGCGGGATCGGGGAGCTGTTTTTT,CASSNTGTSGIGELFF
TRBV28,TRBD1,-,TRBJ1-2,TGTGCCAGCAGTCCTAGGGGGCGCGACTATGGCTACACCTTC,CASSPRGRDYGYTF
TRBV19,-,-,TRBJ2-7,TGTGCCAGTAGTAAGGGGACACCAATCTACGAGCAGTACTTC,CASSKGTPIYEQYF
TRBV6-1,-,-,TRBJ2-6,TGTGCCAGCAGTGAAATGACTGCTGGGGCCAACGTCCTGACTTTC,CASSEMTAGANVLTF
TRBV6-5,TRBD1,-,TRBJ1-3,TGTGCCAGCAGCGGCACAGGGGGCAAAAGAAACACCATATATTTT,CASSGTGGKRNTIYF
TRBV5-1,TRBD2,once,TRBJ2-2,TGCGCCAGCAGCTTTAGCGGGACGGGGACCGGGGAGCTGTTTTTT,CASSFSGTGTGELFF
TRBV5-1,TRBD2,-,TRBJ2-2,TGCGCCAGCAGCTCGGTCGGACTAGCGGGCACTTACACCGGGGAGCTGTTTTTT,CASSSVGLAGTYTGELFF
TRBV29-1,TRBD1,-,TRBJ1-2,TGCAGCGTTGGGACAGGGGTGGGTGGCTACACCTTC,CSVGTGVGGYTF
TRBV2,TRBD1,medium-sized,TRBJ2-7,TGTGCCAGCAGTTCTAACAGGGGCTACGAGCAGTACTTC,CASSSNRGYEQYF
TRBV23-1,-,-,TRBJ1-1,TGCGCCAGCAGTGATCCTAATAGGGGGACTGAAGCTTTCTTT,CASSDPNRGTEAFF
TRBV19,TRBD2,-,TRBJ2-1,TGTGCCAGTAGTCTCCAAGGCGGGAGGGTAGAGAATGAGCAGTTCTTC,CASSLQGGRVENEQFF
TRBV19,TRBD1,-,TRBJ2-7,TGTGCCAGCAAGGACAGGGACTACGAGCAGTACTTC,CASKDRDYEQYF
TRBV7-8,-,-,TRBJ1-2,TGTGCCAGCAGCCCTAACGTAGTTTCTGGCTACACCTTC,CASSPNVVSGYTF
TRBV7-6,-,-,TRBJ2-5,TGTGCCAGCAGCTCTCAACGGGGGTCGTCAGAGACCCAGTACTTC,CASSSQRGSSETQYF
TRBV5-4,TRBD1,-,TRBJ1-1,TGTGCCAGCAGCTCGGGACAGGGCAGAATTTTCACCTCTTTGAACACTGAAGCTTTCTTT,CASSSGQGRIFTSLNTEAFF
TRBV6-1,TRBD2,-,TRBJ2-2,TGTGCCAGCAGTGTACTAGCGACCGGGGAGCTGTTTTTT,CASSVLATGELFF
TRBV7-9,-,-,TRBJ2-2,TGTGCCAGCAGCTTAGCCCCTAGCCGTCGGAGGGATCCCGGGGAGCTGTTTTTT,CASSLAPSRRRDPGELFF
TRBV18,TRBD1,-,TRBJ2-7,TGTGCCAGCTCATCTTCCGGGACAGGGTACGAGCAGTACTTC,CASSSSGTGYEQYF
TRBV19,TRBD1,-,TRBJ1-2,TGTGCCAGTAGTCTGGACAGGGAGTATGGCTACACCTTC,CASSLDREYGYTF
TRBV9,-,-,TRBJ2-7,TGTGCCAGCAGCGTAGCGGGAACGTCCCACGAGCAGTACTTC,CASSVAGTSHEQYF
TRBV2,-,-,TRBJ1-1,TGTGCCAGCAGGGCCGTGGTGAACACTGAAGCTTTCTTT,CASRAVVNTEAFF
TRBV28,TRBD1,-,TRBJ2-1,TGTGCCAGCAGTTCGGGACAGGGGGCCTACAATGAGCAGTTCTTC,CASSSGQGAYNEQFF
TRBV10-2,-,-,TRBJ2-1,TGCGCCAGCAGTGGAGTTAGCTCCTACAATGAGCAGTTCTTC,CASSGVSSYNEQFF
TRBV16,-,-,TRBJ2-3,TGTGCCAGCAGCTCGGGGATTTTAAAGACAGATACGCAGTATTTT,CASSSGILKTDTQYF
TRBV2,TRBD2,-,TRBJ2-3,TGTGCCAGCAGCGGGACTAGCGGGAGCCGGGATACGCAGTATTTT,CASSGTSGSRDTQYF
TRBV19,-,-,TRBJ2-7,TGTGCCAGTAGTATCCCCGGGGATTACTACGAGCAGTACTTC,CASSIPGDYYEQYF
TRBV5-5,TRBD2,-,TRBJ2-7,TGTGCCAGCAGCACCTCTCCTAGCGGGGGCTCCTACGAGCAGTACTTC,CASSTSPSGGSYEQYF
TRBV6-1,-,few,TRBJ2-7,TGTGTCAAGCGGCCCACCTACGAGCAGTACTTC,CVKRPTYEQYF
TRBV11-1,TRBD1,-,TRBJ1-4,TGTGCCAGCAGCCCGGGACAGGGGGATGAAAAACTGTTTTTT,CASSPGQGDEKLFF
TRBV10-3,-,few,TRBJ2-7,TGTGCCATCAGTGAGGTACGGGACGAGCAGTACTTC,CAISEVRDEQYF
TRBV5-5,-,-,TRBJ1-1,TGTGCCAGCTACTGGGCCATGAACACTGAAGCTTTCTTT,CASYWAMNTEAFF
TRBV25-1,-,-,TRBJ1-4,TGTGCCAGCCAAGGGCAGGGGACCTGGAATGAAAAACTGTTTTTT,CASQGQGTWNEKLFF
TRBV30,TRBD1,-,TRBJ2-2,TGTGCCTGGAGTGAGGGACAGGCGAACACCGGGGAGCTGTTTTTT,CAWSEGQANTGELFF
TRBV6-5,-,-,TRBJ2-7,TGTGCCAGCAGTTACAGTGTTAACTCCCCCTACGAGCAGTACTTC,CASSYSVNSPYEQYF
TRBV14,-,-,TRBJ2-6,TGTGCCAGCAGCCAAATTGGAGCCTCTGGGGCCAACGTCCTGACTTTC,CASSQIGASGANVLTF
TRBV5-6,-,-,TRBJ1-2,TGTGCCAGCAGCTCGGTAAAACAGATAGGGGGAAGGGATTATGGCTACACCTTC,CASSSVKQIGGRDYGYTF
TRBV19,-,-,TRBJ2-1,TGTGCCAGTAGTATAGCTACCTTGTGGAGTACCGCCCATGAGCAGTTCTTC,CASSIATLWSTAHEQFF
TRBV19,TRBD2,-,TRBJ2-3,TGTGCCAGTAGTAGAGATAGCGGGGGCCCAGATACGCAGTATTTT,CASSRDSGGPDTQYF
TRBV7-6,TRBD2,once,TRBJ2-1,TGTGCCAGCAGCTTAGTTAGCGGGAGGGGAGCGGGTAGGCAGTTCTTC,CASSLVSGRGAGRQFF
TRBV7-9,TRBD1,-,TRBJ1-4,TGTGCCAGCAGCTTAGCGACAGGGGGGAATGAAAAACTGTTTTTT,CASSLATGGNEKLFF
TRBV5-1,TRBD1,-,TRBJ2-5,TGCGCCAGCAGCTCAGGACCGGGACAGGGCCCTCAAGAGACCCAGTACTTC,CASSSGPGQGPQETQYF
TRBV2,-,-,TRBJ1-5,TGTGCCAGCAGCACTACAGGGCTAGGGCAGCCCCAGCATTTT,CASSTTGLGQPQHF
TRBV2,-,-,TRBJ2-7,TGTGCCAGTCGATCGGGTTCCTACGAGCAGTACTTC,CASRSGSYEQYF